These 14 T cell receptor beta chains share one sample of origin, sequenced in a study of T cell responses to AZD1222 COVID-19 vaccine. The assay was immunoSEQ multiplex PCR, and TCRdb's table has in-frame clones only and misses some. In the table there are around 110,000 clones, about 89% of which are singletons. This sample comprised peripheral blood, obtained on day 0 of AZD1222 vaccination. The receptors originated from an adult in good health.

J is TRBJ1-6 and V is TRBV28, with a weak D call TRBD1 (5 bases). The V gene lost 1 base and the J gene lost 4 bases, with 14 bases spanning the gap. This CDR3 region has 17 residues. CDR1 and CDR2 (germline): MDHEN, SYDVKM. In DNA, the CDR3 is TGTGCCAGCAGTTTATCGTCGGGAGGGGCTTATAATTCACCCCTCCACTTT. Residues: CASSLSSGGAYNSPLHF. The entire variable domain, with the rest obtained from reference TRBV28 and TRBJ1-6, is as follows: DVKVTQSSRYLVKRTGEKVFLECVQDMDHENMFWYRQDPGLGLRLIYFSYDVKMKEKGDIPEGYSVSREKKERFSLILESASTNQTSMYLCASSLSSGGAYNSPLHFGNGTRLTVT.

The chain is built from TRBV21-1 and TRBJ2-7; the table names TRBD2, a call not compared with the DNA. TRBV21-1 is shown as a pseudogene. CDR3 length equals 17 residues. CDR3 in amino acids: CASSTGRDFSHSYEQYF. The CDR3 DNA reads TGTGCCAGCAGCACAGGCAGGGACTTTTCCCACTCCTACGAGCAGTACTTC.

This CDR3 reads CASSSDQQGSTDTQYF. The CDR3 nucleotides are TGTGCCAGCAGCTCTGATCAGCAGGGCAGCACAGATACGCAGTATTTT. The gene calls are TRBV7-9 and TRBJ2-3; a weak D match, TRBD1 (5 bases). This CDR3 spans 16 amino acids. V gave up 4 bases and J gave up 0 bases, with 14 bases separating them. Looked up from germline, CDR1 is SEHNR and CDR2 is FQNEAQ (reference sequence).

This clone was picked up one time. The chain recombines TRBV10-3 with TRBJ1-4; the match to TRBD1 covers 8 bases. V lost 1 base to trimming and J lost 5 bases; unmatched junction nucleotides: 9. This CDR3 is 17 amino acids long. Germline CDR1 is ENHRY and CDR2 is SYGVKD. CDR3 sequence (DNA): TGTGCCATCAGTGAGTACTCAGGACAGGGTCAAAATGAAAAACTGTTTTTT. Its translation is CAISEYSGQGQNEKLFF.

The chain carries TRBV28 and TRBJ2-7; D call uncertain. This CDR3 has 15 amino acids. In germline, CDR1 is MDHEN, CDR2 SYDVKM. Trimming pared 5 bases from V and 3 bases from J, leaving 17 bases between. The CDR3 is CASSPSGPPRYEQYF. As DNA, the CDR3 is TGTGCCAGCAGTCCATCCGGGCCTCCGCGCTACGAGCAGTACTTC. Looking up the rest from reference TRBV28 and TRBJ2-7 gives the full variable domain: DVKVTQSSRYLVKRTGEKVFLECVQDMDHENMFWYRQDPGLGLRLIYFSYDVKMKEKGDIPEGYSVSREKKERFSLILESASTNQTSMYLCASSPSGPPRYEQYFGPGTRLTVT.

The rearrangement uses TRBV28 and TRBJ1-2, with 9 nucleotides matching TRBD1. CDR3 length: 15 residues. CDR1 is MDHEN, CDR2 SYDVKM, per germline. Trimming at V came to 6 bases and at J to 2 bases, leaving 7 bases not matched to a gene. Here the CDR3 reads CASRVPGQGNYGYTF. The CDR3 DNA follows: TGTGCCAGCAGAGTACCGGGACAGGGAAACTATGGCTACACCTTC.

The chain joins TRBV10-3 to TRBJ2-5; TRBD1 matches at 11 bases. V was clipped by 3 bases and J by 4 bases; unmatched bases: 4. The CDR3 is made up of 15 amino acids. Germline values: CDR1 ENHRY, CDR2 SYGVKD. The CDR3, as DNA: TGTGCCATCAGTGAACCGGGGACAGGGGGAGAGACCCAGTACTTC. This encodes CAISEPGTGGETQYF.

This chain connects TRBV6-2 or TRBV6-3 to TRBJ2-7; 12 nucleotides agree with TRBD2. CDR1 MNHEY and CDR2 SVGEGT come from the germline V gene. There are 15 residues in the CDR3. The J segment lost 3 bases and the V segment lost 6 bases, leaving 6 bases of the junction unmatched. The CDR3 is CASSLTSGRIYEQYF. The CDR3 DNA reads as TGTGCCAGCAGCCTGACTAGCGGGAGAATCTACGAGCAGTACTTC.

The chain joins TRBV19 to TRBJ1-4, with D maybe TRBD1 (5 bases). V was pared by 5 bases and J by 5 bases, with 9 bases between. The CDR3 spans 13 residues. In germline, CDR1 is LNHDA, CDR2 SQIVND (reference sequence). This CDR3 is CASSWGGNEKLFF. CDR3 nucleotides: TGTGCCAGTAGTTGGGGGGGAAATGAAAAACTGTTTTTT.

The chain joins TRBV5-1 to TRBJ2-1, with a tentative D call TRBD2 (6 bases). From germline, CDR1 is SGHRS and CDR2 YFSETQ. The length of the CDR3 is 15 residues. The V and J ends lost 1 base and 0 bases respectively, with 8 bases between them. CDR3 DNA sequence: TGCGCCAGCAGCTTGCTAGCGTTCTCCTACAATGAGCAGTTCTTC. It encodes CASSLLAFSYNEQFF.

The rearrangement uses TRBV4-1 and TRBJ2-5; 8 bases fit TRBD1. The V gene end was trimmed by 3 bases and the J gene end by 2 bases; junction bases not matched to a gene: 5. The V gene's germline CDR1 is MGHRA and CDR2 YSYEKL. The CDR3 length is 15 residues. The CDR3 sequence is CASSHLGQGQETQYF. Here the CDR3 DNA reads TGCGCCAGCAGCCACCTAGGACAGGGTCAAGAGACCCAGTACTTC.

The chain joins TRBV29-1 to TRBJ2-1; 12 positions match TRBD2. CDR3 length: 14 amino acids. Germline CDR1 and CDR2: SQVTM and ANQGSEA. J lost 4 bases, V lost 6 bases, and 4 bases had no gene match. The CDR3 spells CSVKLAGGYNEQFF. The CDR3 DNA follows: TGCAGCGTGAAACTAGCGGGAGGATACAATGAGCAGTTCTTC.

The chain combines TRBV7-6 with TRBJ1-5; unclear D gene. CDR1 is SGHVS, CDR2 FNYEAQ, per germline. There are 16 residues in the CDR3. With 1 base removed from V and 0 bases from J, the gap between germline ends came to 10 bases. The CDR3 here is CASSLGGLYSNQPQHF. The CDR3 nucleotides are TGTGCCAGCAGCTTAGGTGGGCTTTATAGCAATCAGCCCCAGCATTTT.

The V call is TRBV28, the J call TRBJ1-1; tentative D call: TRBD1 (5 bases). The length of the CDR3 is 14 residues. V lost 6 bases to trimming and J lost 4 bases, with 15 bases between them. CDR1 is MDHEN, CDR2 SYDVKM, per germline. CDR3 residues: CASSRVVSGTEAFF. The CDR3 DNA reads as TGTGCCAGCAGCAGGGTCGTTAGCGGCACTGAAGCTTTCTTT.